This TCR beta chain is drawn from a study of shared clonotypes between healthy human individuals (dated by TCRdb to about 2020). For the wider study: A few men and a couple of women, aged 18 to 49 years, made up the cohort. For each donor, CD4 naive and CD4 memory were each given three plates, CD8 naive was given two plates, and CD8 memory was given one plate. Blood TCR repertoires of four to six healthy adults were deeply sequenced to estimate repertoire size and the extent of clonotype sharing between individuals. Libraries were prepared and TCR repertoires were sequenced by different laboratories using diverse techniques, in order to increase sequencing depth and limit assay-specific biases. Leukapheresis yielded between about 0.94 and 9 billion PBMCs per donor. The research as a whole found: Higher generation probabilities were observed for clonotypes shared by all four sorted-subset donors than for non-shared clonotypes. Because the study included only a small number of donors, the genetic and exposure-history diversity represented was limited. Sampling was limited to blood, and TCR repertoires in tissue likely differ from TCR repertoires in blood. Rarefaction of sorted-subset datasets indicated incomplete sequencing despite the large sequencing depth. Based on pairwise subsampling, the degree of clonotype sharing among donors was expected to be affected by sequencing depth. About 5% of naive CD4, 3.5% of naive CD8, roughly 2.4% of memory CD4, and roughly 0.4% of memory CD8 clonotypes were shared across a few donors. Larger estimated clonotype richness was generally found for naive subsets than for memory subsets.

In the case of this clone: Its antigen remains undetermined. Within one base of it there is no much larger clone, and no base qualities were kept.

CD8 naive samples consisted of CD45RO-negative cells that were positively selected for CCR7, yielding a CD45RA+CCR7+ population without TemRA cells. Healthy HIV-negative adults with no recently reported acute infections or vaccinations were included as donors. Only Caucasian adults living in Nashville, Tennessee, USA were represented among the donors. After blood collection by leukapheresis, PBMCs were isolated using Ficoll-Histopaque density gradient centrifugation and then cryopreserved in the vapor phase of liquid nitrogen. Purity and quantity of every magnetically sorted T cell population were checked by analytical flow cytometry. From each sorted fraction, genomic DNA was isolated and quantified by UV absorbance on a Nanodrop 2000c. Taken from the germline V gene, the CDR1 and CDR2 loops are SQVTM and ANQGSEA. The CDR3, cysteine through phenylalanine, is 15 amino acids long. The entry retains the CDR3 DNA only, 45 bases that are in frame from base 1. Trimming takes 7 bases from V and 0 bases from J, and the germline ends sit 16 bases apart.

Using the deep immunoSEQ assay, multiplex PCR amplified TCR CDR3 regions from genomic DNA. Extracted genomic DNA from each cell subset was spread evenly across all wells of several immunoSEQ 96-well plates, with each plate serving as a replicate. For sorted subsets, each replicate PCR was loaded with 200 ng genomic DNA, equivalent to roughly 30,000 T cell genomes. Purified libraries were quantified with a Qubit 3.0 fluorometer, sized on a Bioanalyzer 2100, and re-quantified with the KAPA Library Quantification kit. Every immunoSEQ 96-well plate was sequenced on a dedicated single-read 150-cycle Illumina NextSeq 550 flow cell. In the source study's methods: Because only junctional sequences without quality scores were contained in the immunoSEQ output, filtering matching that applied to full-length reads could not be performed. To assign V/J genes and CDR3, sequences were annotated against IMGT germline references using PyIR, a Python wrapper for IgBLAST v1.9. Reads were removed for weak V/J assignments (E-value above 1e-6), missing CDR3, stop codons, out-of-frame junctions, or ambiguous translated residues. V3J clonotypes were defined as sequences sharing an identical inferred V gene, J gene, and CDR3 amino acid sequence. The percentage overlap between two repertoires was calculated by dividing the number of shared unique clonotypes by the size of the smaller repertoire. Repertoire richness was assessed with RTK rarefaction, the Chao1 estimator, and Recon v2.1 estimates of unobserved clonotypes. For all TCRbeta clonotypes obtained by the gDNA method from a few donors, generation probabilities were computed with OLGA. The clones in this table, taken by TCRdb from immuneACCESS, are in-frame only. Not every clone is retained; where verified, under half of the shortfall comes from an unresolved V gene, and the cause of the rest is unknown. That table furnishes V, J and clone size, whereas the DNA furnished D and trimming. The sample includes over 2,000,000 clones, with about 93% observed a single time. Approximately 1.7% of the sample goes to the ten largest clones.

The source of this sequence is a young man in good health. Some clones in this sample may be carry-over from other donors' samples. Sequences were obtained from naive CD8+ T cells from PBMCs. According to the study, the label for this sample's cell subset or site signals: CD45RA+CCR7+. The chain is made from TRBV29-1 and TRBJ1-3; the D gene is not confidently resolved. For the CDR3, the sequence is CSAAKIALSGNTIYF. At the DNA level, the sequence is TGCAGCGCAGCGAAAATCGCCCTCTCTGGAAACACCATATATTTT.